The present T cell receptor beta chain was sequenced within a study of T cell repertoires in cytomegalovirus infection. In the study overall: Public TCR beta signature analysis indicated the presence of both CMV infection and matching HLA type. Study-level results: Cumulative frequency (of public TCR beta family members) identified carriers of CMV plus the relevant HLA. The ex vivo response was dominated by HLA-C-restricted CMV-specific TCR beta clonotypes.

This CDR3 has 15 residues. Germline V gene sequence: CDR1 MNHEY, CDR2 SMNVEV (reference sequence). V was shortened by 2 bases and J by 3 bases, with 14 bases between the two germline ends. TCRdb reprocessed the reads with MiXCR, giving one entry per CDR3 protein. The sample holds some 270,000 distinct CDR3 sequences, approximately 15% seen once. This clonotype was counted many times. Its specificity is unknown. The receptor was isolated from a human donor in good health (CMV status not recorded). Some clones in this sample may be carry-over from other donors' samples. The chain couples TRBV27 to TRBJ2-7; D is undetermined. The sequencing sample was made of CD8+ T cells from PBMCs. The CDR3 here is CASSLGVGPIYEQYF. The CDR3 coding sequence is TGTGCCAGCAGTTTAGGAGTCGGTCCCATCTACGAGCAGTACTTC.